These 26 T cell receptor beta chains came from one sample sequenced in a study of Graves' ophthalmopathy and Graves' hyperthyroidism. Researchers took RNA transcripts and amplified TCR beta CDR3 regions from them. HTBI primers primed a first-round RT-PCR, and a second-round multiplex PCR followed. Each CDR3 protein gets one entry after TCRdb re-called the multiplex PCR reads with MiXCR. Of a few hundred thousand distinct CDR3 sequences listed, 17% are singletons. The specimen was peripheral blood. The receptor set was obtained from an adult woman with stable Graves' hyperthyroidism.

This clonotype was observed at least ten times. The chain carries TRBV6-1 and TRBJ2-7; maybe TRBD2 (5 bases). This CDR3 is 16 amino acids long. V was shortened by 5 bases and J by 0 bases, with 17 bases between the two germline ends. CDR1 is MNHNS and CDR2 is SASEGT in the germline V gene. The CDR3 region is CASSPPKTGSSYEQYF. The CDR3 coding sequence is TGTGCCAGCAGTCCCCCCAAGACGGGGAGCTCCTACGAGCAGTACTTC.

This clonotype has a count of ten or more. J is TRBJ2-7 and V is TRBV20-1, with a tentative D call TRBD1 (6 bases). The length of the CDR3 is 14 residues. The V end lost 7 bases, the J end lost 7 bases, and 23 bases lay between the germline ends. Germline V gene lookup returns CDR1 DFQATT and CDR2 SNEGSKA (reference sequence). The CDR3 protein is CSGVNRATVGEQYF. DNA for the CDR3: TGCAGTGGGGTTAACAGGGCTACCGTGGGGGAGCAGTACTTC.

In its sample, this clonotype was seen many times. The chain employs TRBV20-1 and TRBJ2-7, with D possibly TRBD2 on 6 matching bases. Trimming took 1 base from V and 6 from J, leaving 10 bases between them. Germline assignment: CDR1 DFQATT and CDR2 SNEGSKA (reference sequence). This CDR3 has 12 residues. CDR3 coding DNA: TGCAGTGCTAGAGTTGGAGCGGGCGAGCAGTACTTC. This translates into CSARVGAGEQYF.

This clonotype was recorded at least ten times. The gene calls are TRBV12-3 or TRBV12-4 and TRBJ1-1; TRBD1 matches at 9 bases. Trimming removed 3 bases from V and 1 base from J; junction bases left unmatched: 9. CDR3 length equals 17 residues. CDR3 sequence (DNA): TGTGCCAGCAGTTTCAGCACAGGGGGCGCCGAGAACACTGAAGCTTTCTTT. The encoded protein is CASSFSTGGAENTEAFF.

This clonotype was seen ten or more times. The rearrangement uses TRBV29-1 and TRBJ2-5, with 9 bases that match TRBD1. Per the germline V gene, CDR1 is SQVTM and CDR2 is ANQGSEA. The CDR3 has 14 amino acids. With V trimmed by 5 bases and J by 0 bases, 4 bases remained unmatched. The CDR3 DNA follows: TGCAGCGTTCCGGACAGGGGTGACCAAGAGACCCAGTACTTC. It is translated as CSVPDRGDQETQYF.

This clonotype was seen repeatedly, ten times or more. V is TRBV28 and J is TRBJ1-1, with D maybe TRBD1 (5 bases). Germline-derived CDR1 and CDR2 are MDHEN and SYDVKM. The CDR3 spans 14 residues. The V end lost 6 bases, the J end lost 5 bases, and 16 bases lay between the germline ends. The CDR3 DNA reads as TGTGCCAGCAGGGACGTTGGGGGTAGTACTGAAGCTTTCTTT. Its translation: CASRDVGGSTEAFF. Together with reference TRBV28 and TRBJ1-1, the CDR3 gives the full variable domain: DVKVTQSSRYLVKRTGEKVFLECVQDMDHENMFWYRQDPGLGLRLIYFSYDVKMKEKGDIPEGYSVSREKKERFSLILESASTNQTSMYLCASRDVGGSTEAFFGQGTRLTVV.

This clonotype was observed at least ten times. Mismatch with germline at one junction end may stem from a read error. The chain links TRBV20-1 to TRBJ1-1; possible D gene TRBD1, 6 bases. Germline-derived CDR1 and CDR2 are DFQATT and SNEGSKA (reference sequence). The length of the CDR3 is 12 residues. The CDR3 loop reads CSARSGQMKEVF. The CDR3 DNA reads TGCAGTGCTAGATCAGGACAGATGAAAGAGGTCTTT.

Turning to this clonotype: A read error is likely, as this CDR3 ends without the conserved phenylalanine or tryptophan. The chain employs TRBV2 and TRBJ2-2; TRBD2 matches at 9 bases. The CDR3 is made up of 15 amino acids. CDR1 is SNHLY, CDR2 FYNNEI, per germline. J gave up 5 bases and V 2 bases, and 3 bases lay outside the gene matches. The CDR3 spells CASSEWTSETGELFS. In nucleotides, the CDR3 is TGTGCCAGCAGTGAATGGACTAGCGAGACCGGGGAGCTGTTTTCT.

This clonotype was found many times. This rearrangement joins TRBV12-3 or TRBV12-4 to TRBJ1-1; no reliable D call. V lost 6 bases and J 6 bases, leaving 5 bases between the germline ends. The CDR3 runs to 10 residues. The CDR3 bases are TGTGCCAGCAGGGGCGCTGAAGCTTTCTTT. Its protein product is CASRGAEAFF.

This clonotype showed up just a few times. The chain recombines TRBV28 with TRBJ2-5; 8 nucleotides line up with TRBD2. The CDR3 loop spans 18 amino acids. Germline V lookup: CDR1 MDHEN, CDR2 SYDVKM. J was trimmed by 4 bases and V by 11 bases; bases with no gene match: 24. DNA of the CDR3: TGTGCCTGGGGGGGTAGCGGGATCGGATTCTCCCGTGTAGAGACCCAGTACTTC. The encoded protein is CAWGGSGIGFSRVETQYF.

This clonotype has at least ten counts. The chain is built from TRBV6-1 and TRBJ2-7; maybe TRBD2 (5 bases). V dropped 3 bases and J dropped 4 bases, with 16 bases sitting between them. Germline-derived CDR1 and CDR2 are MNHNS and SASEGT. The CDR3 extends over 15 amino acids. CDR3 in amino acids: CASSDELVTRYEQYF. CDR3 coding DNA: TGTGCCAGCAGTGACGAACTAGTAACCAGATACGAGCAGTACTTC.

This clonotype was seen ten or more times. This chain links TRBV2 with TRBJ1-5; 8 bases agree with TRBD1. V lost 5 bases and J lost 6; bases outside the gene matches: 6. CDR3 length equals 14 residues. Looked up from germline, CDR1 is SNHLY and CDR2 is FYNNEI. The CDR3 DNA reads TGTGCCAGCAGTAATCAGGGGGCGGTTCAGCCCCAGCATTTT. Its protein product is CASSNQGAVQPQHF.

The chain has TRBV29-1 and TRBJ2-2; maybe TRBD1 (6 bases). Trimming pared 6 bases from V and 6 bases from J, leaving 14 bases between. The CDR3 covers 13 residues. In germline, CDR1 is SQVTM, CDR2 ANQGSEA. The CDR3 region has the DNA TGCAGCGTGGAGGCACAGGGACCCGGGGAGCTGTTTTTT. This translates into CSVEAQGPGELFF.

This clonotype occurred many times. This rearrangement joins TRBV7-9 to TRBJ2-4, with D tentatively TRBD1 (6 bases). The CDR3 is made up of 16 amino acids. V lost 1 base and J 0 bases, leaving 10 bases between the germline ends. Germline CDR1 reads SEHNR; CDR2 reads FQNEAQ (reference sequence). The CDR3 bases are TGTGCCAGCAGCTTAGGGGACACCTCAGCCAAAAACATTCAGTACTTC. Residues: CASSLGDTSAKNIQYF.

This clonotype showed up many times. This chain joins TRBV27 and TRBJ2-7; TRBD1 agrees at 7 bases. Germline CDR1 MNHEY, CDR2 SMNVEV (reference sequence). V lost 3 bases to trimming and J lost 4 bases; unmatched junction nucleotides: 6. This CDR3 is 14 amino acids long. CDR3 nucleotide sequence: TGTGCCAGCAGTTTCTCCCGGGACAGATACGAGCAGTACTTC. This gives the protein CASSFSRDRYEQYF.

The gene calls are TRBV29-1 and TRBJ2-2, with TRBD1 matching 8 bases. This CDR3 has 14 residues. V shed 5 bases and J 3 bases; nucleotides not matched to a gene: 5. Germline CDR1 is SQVTM and CDR2 is ANQGSEA. CDR3 in amino acids: CSVLQGAYTGELFF. As DNA, the CDR3 is TGCAGCGTTCTCCAGGGGGCGTACACCGGGGAGCTGTTTTTT.

The chain recombines TRBV24-1 with TRBJ2-6; 11 nucleotides align to TRBD1. Germline trimming cut 3 bases from V and 3 bases from J; bases unmatched to any gene: 3. Germline CDR1 reads KGHDR; CDR2 reads SFDVKD. CDR3 length: 17 amino acids. CDR3 sequence: CATSDVDRGHGANVLTF. The CDR3 nucleotides are TGTGCCACCAGTGATGTGGACAGGGGGCATGGGGCCAACGTCCTGACTTTC.

This clonotype came up a few times. The chain has TRBV20-1 and TRBJ2-5; D is perhaps TRBD1 (5 bases). In germline, CDR1 is DFQATT, CDR2 SNEGSKA (reference sequence). The CDR3 runs 13 residues. The germline V and J ends were trimmed by 4 bases and 0 bases, with 9 bases remaining between them. CDR3 residues: CSAKTAYQETQYF. The CDR3 coding sequence is TGCAGTGCTAAGACAGCGTACCAAGAGACCCAGTACTTC.

This clonotype was detected ten times or more. The chain carries TRBV25-1 and TRBJ2-5; the D gene could be TRBD1 or TRBD2 (5 bases each). This CDR3 comprises 16 residues. V was cut by 0 bases and J by 4 bases, with 15 bases left in between. CDR1 and CDR2 (germline): MGHDK, SYGVNS. CDR3 protein: CASSEYMGVTAETQYF. The CDR3 DNA reads as TGTGCCAGCAGTGAATATATGGGGGTAACGGCAGAGACCCAGTACTTC.

The rearrangement joins TRBV20-1 to TRBJ2-5; 12 bases match TRBD2. Germline CDR1 and CDR2: DFQATT and SNEGSKA (reference sequence). Losses at the gene ends were 5 bases for V and 4 bases for J; bases not matched to a gene: 8. There are 15 residues in the CDR3. The CDR3 spells CSADLAGGLGETQYF. The CDR3 bases are TGCAGTGCTGACCTAGCGGGGGGGCTGGGAGAGACCCAGTACTTC.

This clonotype occurred many times. The chain carries TRBV11-2 and TRBJ2-7; D gene uncertain. The germline CDR1 and CDR2 sequences are SGHAT and FQNNGV. V was pared by 5 bases and J by 0 bases, with 8 bases between. CDR3 length: 13 residues. The DNA of the CDR3 is TGTGCCAGCAGCGGGCGGACCTCCTACGAGCAGTACTTC. Its protein product is CASSGRTSYEQYF.

In its sample, this clonotype was seen a few times. This is likely a read error, given that the CDR3 carries no conserved phenylalanine or tryptophan at its end. The J gene is TRBJ1-1, the V gene TRBV5-6; possibly TRBD1 for D (5 bases). The CDR3 has 16 residues. V lost 1 base, J lost 3 bases, and 16 bases lay in between. Per germline, CDR1 SGHDT and CDR2 YYEEEE. In nucleotides, the CDR3 is TGTGCCAGCAGCTTGTTGGTGCCGGGGCGGGACACTGAAGCTTTCTCT. Translated, it gives CASSLLVPGRDTEAFS.

This clonotype was counted once. One end of the junction does not line up with germline, which may come from a read error. The chain links TRBV20-1 to TRBJ2-4; D remains unclear. CDR3 length: 14 residues. In germline, CDR1 is DFQATT, CDR2 SNEGSKA (reference sequence). CDR3 sequence reads: CSATSPIAKNIKYF. Here the CDR3 DNA reads TGCAGTGCTACCTCTCCCATAGCCAAAAACATTAAGTACTTC.

This clonotype was seen many times. The chain links TRBV2 to TRBJ2-7; D perhaps matches TRBD2 (5 bases). Germline values: CDR1 SNHLY, CDR2 FYNNEI. V dropped 6 bases and J dropped 6 bases, with 15 bases sitting between them. CDR3 length: 13 amino acids. The CDR3: CASSGLVAVEQYF. CDR3 sequence (DNA): TGTGCCAGCAGCGGACTTGTCGCGGTCGAGCAGTACTTC.

This clonotype has more than one count but fewer than ten. A much larger clone lies one base from this, so it may be a read error. The rearrangement uses TRBV6-5 and TRBJ2-2; D perhaps matches TRBD2 (6 bases). Germline CDR1 MNHEY, CDR2 SVGAGI. Trimming stripped 2 bases from V and 5 bases from J, with 15 bases between. The CDR3 has 16 residues. The CDR3 reads CASSYPTGEVTGELFF. Here the CDR3 DNA reads TGTGCCAGCAGTTACCCTACGGGAGAGGTGACCGGGGAGCTGTTTTTT.

This clonotype has a count of ten or more. V is TRBV5-6 and J is TRBJ2-2, with D maybe TRBD2 (5 bases). The germline CDR1 and CDR2 sequences are SGHDT and YYEEEE. The CDR3 has 16 amino acids. The germline V and J ends were trimmed by 0 bases and 4 bases, with 13 bases remaining between them. The CDR3 region has the DNA TGTGCCAGCAGCTTGGGCAGTGGGAGAGTCACCGGGGAGCTGTTTTTT. This codes for CASSLGSGRVTGELFF.